This TCR beta chain was identified during a study of T-cell reconstitution after alpha-beta-depleted transplantation in children. Preparation of the TCRbeta library involved a method that used unique molecular identifiers. MiXCR, applied by TCRdb to the PCR reads, yields one record per CDR3 protein. The sample has about 460,000 distinct CDR3 sequences; more than 9.5% are singletons. Deletions cut 7 bases from V and 2 bases from J, with 15 bases between. The CDR3 has 15 amino acids. This clonotype was recorded at least ten times. Its antigen is not known. General study findings and limits: T-cell counts and diversity at one year post-transplant came mainly from newly produced T cells. Some patients showed high day-60 TCRbeta diversity, which derived from surviving recipient T cells and thymic progenitors.

This rearrangement joins TRBV12-3 or TRBV12-4 to TRBJ1-3; D gene uncertain. The sample consisted of PBMCs, mostly from graft donor cells, taken 180 days after TCRalphabeta/CD19-depleted stem cell transplant. The sequence came from a female patient between 2 and 15 years old who had a stem cell transplant for aplastic anemia, so the T cells may come from the graft donor. CDR3 amino acids: CASTPQQATGNTIYF. The CDR3 DNA reads TGTGCCAGCACCCCCCAGCAGGCTACTGGAAACACCATATATTTT.